What follows are 6 T cell receptor beta chains derived from one specimen sequenced in a study of OX40 agonist ivuxolimab in advanced cancers. Method: immunoSEQ multiplex PCR; TCRdb's copy keeps in-frame clones and lacks some. Seen here are tens of thousands of clones, 90% to 95% observed once, and the top ten hold around 4%. The sequencing here drew on CD4+ or CD8+ T cells sorted from blood, taken in a trial of the OX40 agonist ivuxolimab. The receptors here all came from an adult with an advanced solid tumor such as melanoma, head and neck, liver or kidney cancer.

This clone came up a few times. The chain recombines TRBV9 with TRBJ2-3, with D perhaps matching TRBD1 (5 bases). The CDR3 runs 16 residues. Germline-derived CDR1 and CDR2 are SGDLS and YYNGEE. V gave up 2 bases and J gave up 2 bases, with 15 bases separating them. In nucleotides, the CDR3 is TGTGCCAGCAGCGTTGGGTCAGGACAATACACAGATACGCAGTATTTT. Amino acids: CASSVGSGQYTDTQYF.

The chain employs TRBV27 and TRBJ2-1, with D possibly called TRBD1 or TRBD2 (6 bases each). The germline V and J ends were trimmed by 8 bases and 4 bases, with 12 bases remaining between them. The germline V gene encodes CDR1 MNHEY and CDR2 SMNVEV (reference sequence). The CDR3 spans 13 residues. CDR3 sequence reads: CASRGTPYNEQFF. CDR3 coding DNA: TGTGCCAGCCGCGGGACACCATACAATGAGCAGTTCTTC.

V usage is TRBV15 and J usage is TRBJ1-1; D may be TRBD1 (5 bases). From germline, CDR1 is LNHNV and CDR2 YYDKDF (reference sequence). The CDR3 has 14 residues. V gave up 1 base and J gave up 0 bases, with 6 bases separating them. This chain's CDR3 is CATSRGGLNTEAFF. CDR3 bases: TGTGCCACCAGCAGAGGGGGGTTGAACACTGAAGCTTTCTTT.

CDR3 in DNA: TGCGCCAGCAGCGAAGCGATGGACTACGAGCAGTACGTC. Its translation is CASSEAMDYEQYV. The chain recombines TRBV4-1 with TRBJ2-7; D is ambiguous. The CDR3 loop spans 13 amino acids. V gave up 5 bases and J gave up 3 bases, with 11 bases separating them. Germline-derived CDR1 and CDR2 are MGHRA and YSYEKL.

The chain has TRBV2 and TRBJ2-1; D uncertain. CDR1 is SNHLY, CDR2 FYNNEI, per germline. V lost 0 bases and J lost 8, with 11 bases in between. This CDR3 spans 14 amino acids. The CDR3 protein is CASSEAGNIDEQFF. CDR3 coding DNA: TGTGCCAGCAGTGAAGCAGGGAATATAGATGAGCAGTTCTTC.

The chain combines TRBV10-2 with TRBJ1-6, with D maybe TRBD1 (6 bases). CDR1 and CDR2 from the germline V gene are WSHSY and SAAADI. CDR3 length: 14 amino acids. Trimming stripped 7 bases from V and 7 bases from J, with 14 bases between. Here the CDR3 DNA reads TGCGCCAGCAACCCAACAGGGTACAATTCACCCCTCCACTTT. Translating gives CASNPTGYNSPLHF.